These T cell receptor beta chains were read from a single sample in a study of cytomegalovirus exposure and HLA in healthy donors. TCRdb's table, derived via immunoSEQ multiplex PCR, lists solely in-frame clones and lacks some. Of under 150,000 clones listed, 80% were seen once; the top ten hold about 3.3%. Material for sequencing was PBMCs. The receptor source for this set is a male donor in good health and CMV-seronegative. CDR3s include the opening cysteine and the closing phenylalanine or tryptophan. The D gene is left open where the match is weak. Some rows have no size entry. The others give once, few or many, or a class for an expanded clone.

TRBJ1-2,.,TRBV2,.,TGTGCCAGCAGTGAGGGGGCTACTAACTATGGCTACACCTTC,CASSEGATNYGYTF
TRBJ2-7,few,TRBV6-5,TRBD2,TGTGCCAGCAGTGAGGCTAGCGGGGGGAACGAGCAGTACTTC,CASSEASGGNEQYF
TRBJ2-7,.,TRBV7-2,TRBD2,TGTGCCAGCAGCTTAGGGGTGCTGACTAGCCGGTTTAAATACGAGCAGTACTTC,CASSLGVLTSRFKYEQYF
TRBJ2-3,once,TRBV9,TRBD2,TGTGCCAGCAGCGTTGCGGGGGGTGGGACAGATACGCAGTATTTT,CASSVAGGGTDTQYF
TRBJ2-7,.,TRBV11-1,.,TGTGCCAGCAGCTTAGCTATAGGACTGACCTACGAGCAGTACTTC,CASSLAIGLTYEQYF
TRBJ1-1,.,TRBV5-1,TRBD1,TGCGCCAGCAGTATAGACAGGGGCATGAACACTGAAGCTTTCTTT,CASSIDRGMNTEAFF
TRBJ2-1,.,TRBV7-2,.,TGTGCCAGCAGCTTAATTCCCCCGGCGGGGCGTTTGACTGAGCAGTTCTTC,CASSLIPPAGRLTEQFF
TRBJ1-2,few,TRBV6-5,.,TGTGCCAGCAGTTACTCGACAGGCGTGGGCTACACCTTC,CASSYSTGVGYTF
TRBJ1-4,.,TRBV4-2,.,TGTGCCAGCAGCCGGCTAGGGGAAGAAAAACTGTTTTTT,CASSRLGEEKLFF
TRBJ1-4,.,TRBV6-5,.,TGTGCCAGCGGGCCCCCTAATGAAAAACTGTTTTTT,CASGPPNEKLFF
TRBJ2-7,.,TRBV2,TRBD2,TGTGCCAGCAGTGCCCAATCGGGGGGAACCTACGAGCAGTACTTC,CASSAQSGGTYEQYF
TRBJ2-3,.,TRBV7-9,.,TGTGCCAGCAGCTTAGGAATAACTGGGCAGTATTTT,CASSLGITGQYF
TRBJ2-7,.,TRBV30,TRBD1,TGTGCCTGGAGCCTGGACAGGGCCGAGCAGTACTTC,CAWSLDRAEQYF
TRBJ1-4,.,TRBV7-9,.,TGTGCCAGCAGCCCACAGGGTCCCGAAAAACTGTTTTTT,CASSPQGPEKLFF
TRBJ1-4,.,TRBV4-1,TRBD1,TGCGCCAGCAGCCAACCCAGGACAGGGGTCGCCGAAAAACTGTTTTTT,CASSQPRTGVAEKLFF
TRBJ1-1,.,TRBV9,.,TGTGCCAGCAGCGTAGGTCAGGGCCCTGAAGCTTTCTTT,CASSVGQGPEAFF
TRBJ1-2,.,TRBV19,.,TGTGCCAGTAGTATCCTCCGAGACGGACATAACTATGGCTACACCTTC,CASSILRDGHNYGYTF
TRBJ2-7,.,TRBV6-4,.,TGTGCCAGCAGTGACTTTATCCAGGGAACTTGTGAGCAGTACTTC,CASSDFIQGTCEQYF
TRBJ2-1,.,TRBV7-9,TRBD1,TGTGCCAGCAGCTTAGCGTACAGGGGACCCTACAATGAGCAGTTCTTC,CASSLAYRGPYNEQFF
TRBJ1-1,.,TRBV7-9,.,TGTTCCAGCAGCTTATCCCCAGGGCTGAACACTGAAGCTTTCTTT,CSSSLSPGLNTEAFF
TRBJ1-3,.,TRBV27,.,TGTGCCAGCAGTCCCCAGGCACAGGGTGGAAACACCATATATTTT,CASSPQAQGGNTIYF
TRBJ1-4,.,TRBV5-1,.,TGCGCCAGCAGCTTGAGGGGTGAAAAACTGTTTTTT,CASSLRGEKLFF
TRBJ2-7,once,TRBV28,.,TGTGCCAGCAGTTTACTGGGGGGGCAAAGCTACGAGCAGTACTTC,CASSLLGGQSYEQYF
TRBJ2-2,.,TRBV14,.,TGTGCCAGCAGCCAGTTGGGACATAACACCGGGGAGCTGTTTTTT,CASSQLGHNTGELFF
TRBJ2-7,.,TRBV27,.,TGTGCCAGCAGTAAGAGACCCCGGGACATTGAACCCTACGAGCAGTACTTC,CASSKRPRDIEPYEQYF